The present entry profiles one T cell receptor (beta chain) with its context. Its antigen is unidentified. Germline CDR1 reads SGHRS; CDR2 reads YFSETQ. V was pared by 2 bases and J by 4 bases, with 9 bases between. This CDR3 is 13 amino acids long. The sample comes from a study of OX40 agonist ivuxolimab in advanced cancers. Study-level background: With ivuxolimab, an agonistic anti-OX40 (CD134) antibody, patients were treated. The mean age was roughly 60 years, ranging from roughly 23 to 79, with 65% to 85% of participants male.

TCRdb keeps only in-frame clones here, not all; method: immunoSEQ multiplex PCR. In the table there are over 85,000 clones, 87% of which are singletons. Study conclusions and caveats: At 0.1 to 3.0 mg/kg, clonal expansion of CD4+ and CD8+ blood T cells had occurred by week 6.

The clonotype originates from an adult with an advanced solid tumor such as melanoma, head and neck, liver or kidney cancer. Here the sequenced sample was CD4+ or CD8+ T cells sorted from blood, taken in a trial of the OX40 agonist ivuxolimab. The chain joins TRBV5-1 to TRBJ1-2; maybe TRBD1 (6 bases). The CDR3 DNA sequence: TGCGCCAGCAGCTTACCGGACAGCTATGGCTACACCTTC. Residues: CASSLPDSYGYTF. Complete variable domain (other parts from reference TRBV5-1 and TRBJ1-2): KAGVTQTPRYLIKTRGQQVTLSCSPISGHRSVSWYQQTPGQGLQFLFEYFSETQRNKGNFPGRFSGRQFSNSRSEMNVSTLELGDSALYLCASSLPDSYGYTFGSGTRLTVV.